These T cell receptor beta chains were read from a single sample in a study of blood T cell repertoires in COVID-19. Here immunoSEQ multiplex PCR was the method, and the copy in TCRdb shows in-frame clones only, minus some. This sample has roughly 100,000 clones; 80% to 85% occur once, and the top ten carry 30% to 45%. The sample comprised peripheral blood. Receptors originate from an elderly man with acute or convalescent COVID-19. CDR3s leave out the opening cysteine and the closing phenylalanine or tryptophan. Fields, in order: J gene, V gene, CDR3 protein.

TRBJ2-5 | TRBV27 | ASSLSRPDTQY
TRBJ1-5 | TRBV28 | ASSLVSRGNQPQH
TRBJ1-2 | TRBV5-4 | ASSDGDYGYT
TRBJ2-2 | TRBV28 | ASSVSGANTGELF
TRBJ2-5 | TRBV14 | ASSQWRGEETQY
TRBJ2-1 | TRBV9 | ASSVAGTSDYNEQF
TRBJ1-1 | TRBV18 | ASSLSTGGNTEAF
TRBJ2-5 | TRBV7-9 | ASQNRAETQY
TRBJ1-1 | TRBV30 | AWRVARGGKAF
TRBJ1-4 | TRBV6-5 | ASIGTGRLF
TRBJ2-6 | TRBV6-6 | ASSHSGSGANVLT
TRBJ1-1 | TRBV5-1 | ASREQGLGTEAF
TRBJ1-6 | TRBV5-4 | ASTRDRLNSPLH
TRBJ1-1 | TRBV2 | ASSRGYTEAF
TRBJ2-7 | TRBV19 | ASKFGREGSYEQY
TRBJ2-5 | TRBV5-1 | ASSLLAGGRETQY
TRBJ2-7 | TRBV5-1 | ASSLGSLAGGGYEQY
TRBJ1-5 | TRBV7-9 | ASSLTQGADQPQH
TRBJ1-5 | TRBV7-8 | ASRRDRGQIGQPQH
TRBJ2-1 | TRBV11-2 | ASSFEGQSYNEQF
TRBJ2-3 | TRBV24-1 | ATSRGGLAGGGGTDTQY
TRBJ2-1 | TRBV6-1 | ASSEARGYNEQF
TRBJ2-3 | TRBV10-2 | ASSLSGSADTQY
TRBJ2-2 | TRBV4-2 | ASSQDSNTGELF
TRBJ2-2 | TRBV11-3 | ASSPRQGPGGELF
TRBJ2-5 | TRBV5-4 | ASSFRAGRETQY
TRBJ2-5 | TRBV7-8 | ASSLGQTETQY
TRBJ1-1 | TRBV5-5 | ASSPGTVGEAF
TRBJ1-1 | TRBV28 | ASSLGAQGARTEAF
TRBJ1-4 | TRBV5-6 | ASSFRGTNEKLF
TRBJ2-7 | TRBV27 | ASSARTASSYEQY
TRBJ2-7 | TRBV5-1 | ASSFKGRANEQY
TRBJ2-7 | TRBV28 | ASSFAQGAKQY
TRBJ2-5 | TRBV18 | ASSPPGQGLKTQY
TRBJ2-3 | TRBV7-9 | ASSPPAGVPDTQY
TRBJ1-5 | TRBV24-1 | ATSDSTGDQPQH
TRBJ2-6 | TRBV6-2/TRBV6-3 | ASSDHRQGPSGANVLT
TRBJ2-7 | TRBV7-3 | ASSPTPGGEQY
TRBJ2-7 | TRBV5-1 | ASSEGHIPGYEQY
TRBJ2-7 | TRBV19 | ASSPTRRGSSYEQY
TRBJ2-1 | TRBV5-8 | ASSGGIVPYNEQF
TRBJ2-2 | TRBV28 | ASSPPAANTGELF
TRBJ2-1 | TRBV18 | ASSSQREGYNEQF
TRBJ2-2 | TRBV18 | ASSPPGHTNTGELF
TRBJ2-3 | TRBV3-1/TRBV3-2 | ASGYSGTTDTQY
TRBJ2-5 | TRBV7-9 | ASSFEGATQY
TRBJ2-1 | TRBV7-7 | ASSSILAGDYNEQF
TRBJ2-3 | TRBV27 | ASSTPGQGGADTQY
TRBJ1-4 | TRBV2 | ASSPHPGQPIPTNEKLF
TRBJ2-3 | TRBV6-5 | AIKRGPTSTDTQY
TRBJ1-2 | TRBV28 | ASRGTFSYT
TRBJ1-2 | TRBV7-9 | ASSLELKSPGYT
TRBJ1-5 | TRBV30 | AWSVLESNQPQH
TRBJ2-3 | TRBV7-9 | ASSLEEFLKGDTQY
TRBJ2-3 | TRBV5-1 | ASSLADRTDTQY